The clone carrying this TCR beta chain was counted a few times. No antigen is known for it. This CDR3 has 14 residues. Germline V gene sequence: CDR1 MDHEN, CDR2 SYDVKM. With 0 bases removed from V and 9 bases from J, the gap between germline ends came to 14 bases. The sample is drawn from a study of beta chain features in type 1 diabetes. Sorted CD4+ subsets: naive, central memory, regulatory, stem cell-like memory (CD45RO/CCR7/CD25/CD127/CD95/CD27 panel). Study-wide results and caveats: All four CD4+ subsets from Type 1 diabetes patients carried moderately but significantly shorter TCRB CDR3s.

The entirety of the isolated RNA underwent reverse transcription, so expressed TCRB transcripts were sequenced. TCRdb keeps only in-frame clones here, not all; method: immunoSEQ multiplex PCR. The profile shows some 360,000 clones, about 10% of them singletons. Specimen: central memory CD4+ T cells from blood. This receptor was identified in a man between 25 and 39 years old with type 1 diabetes. The chain is built from TRBV28 and TRBJ2-5; a possible D gene is TRBD2 (6 bases). This CDR3 is CASSLWASAEAQYF. Written as DNA, the CDR3 is TGTGCCAGCAGTTTATGGGCTAGCGCTGAGGCCCAGTACTTC.